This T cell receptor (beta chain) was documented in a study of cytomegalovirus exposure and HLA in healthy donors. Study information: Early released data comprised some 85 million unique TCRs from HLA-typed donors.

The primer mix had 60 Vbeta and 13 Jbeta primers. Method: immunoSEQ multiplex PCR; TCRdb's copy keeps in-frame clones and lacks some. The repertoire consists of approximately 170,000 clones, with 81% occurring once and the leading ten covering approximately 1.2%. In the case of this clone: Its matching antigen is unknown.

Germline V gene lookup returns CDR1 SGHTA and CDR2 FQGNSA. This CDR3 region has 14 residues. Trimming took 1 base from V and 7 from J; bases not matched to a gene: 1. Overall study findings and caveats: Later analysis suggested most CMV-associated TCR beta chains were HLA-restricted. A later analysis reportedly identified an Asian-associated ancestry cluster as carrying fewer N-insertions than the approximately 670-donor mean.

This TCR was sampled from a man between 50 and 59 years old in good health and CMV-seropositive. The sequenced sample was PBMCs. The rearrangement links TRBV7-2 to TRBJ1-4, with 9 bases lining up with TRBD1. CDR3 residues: CASSLGQGVEKLFF. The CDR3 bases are TGTGCCAGCAGCTTAGGACAGGGGGTTGAAAAACTGTTTTTT.